Described below is a single TCR beta chain sequence and its context. What it binds is unknown. A far larger clone lies a single base away; this is likely a read error. Time point denoted: newly diagnosed GD, antithyroid drugs for less than 3 months. Generation of the TCR library employed RNA extracted from PBMCs. Approximately 9.6 milliliters of peripheral blood were drawn into EDTA tubes. In building TCR beta libraries, iRepertoire HTBI primers were used together with Arm-PCR of CDR3 regions. TCRdb independently ran MiXCR on the multiplex PCR reads; one entry per CDR3 protein. Seen here are approximately 230,000 distinct CDR3 sequences, roughly 18% observed once, and the top ten hold more than 20%. The data stem from a study of regulatory T cells in long-lasting Graves disease. Across the whole study: Recently diagnosed Graves' patients had received antithyroid drugs for under 3 months.

Study observations and caveats: There were preferences for TRBV28, TRBJ1-2 and TRBJ2-5 in persistent disease.

Trimming took 6 bases from V and 13 from J, leaving 19 bases between them. CDR3 size: 13 residues. CDR1 and CDR2 (germline): MDHEN, SYDVKM. This TCR was recovered from a female donor with Graves disease. The source was peripheral blood mononuclear cells (PBMCs), collected at new diagnosis, from a patient treated with antithyroid drugs. This chain connects TRBV28 to TRBJ2-4; no definite D call. CDR3 nucleotide sequence: TGTGCCAGCAGCCCGACCGACGGACGTGGGCAGTACTTC. Translated, it gives CASSPTDGRGQYF.